These 16 T cell receptor beta chains share one sample of origin, sequenced in a study of blood T cell repertoires in COVID-19. Method: immunoSEQ multiplex PCR; TCRdb's copy keeps in-frame clones and lacks some. The sample has 50,000 to 70,000 clones, 85% to 90% seen once. The sequenced sample was peripheral blood. The receptors originated from a human donor with active COVID-19. The donor label of this sample is uncertain.

This chain uses TRBV7-3 with TRBJ2-3, with 10 bases lining up with TRBD2. V was clipped by 4 bases and J by 9 bases; unmatched bases: 4. Germline lookup yields CDR1 SGHTA and CDR2 FQGTGA. This CDR3 is 13 amino acids long. The DNA of the CDR3 is TGTGCCAGCAGCTCCACTAGCGGGGAAACGCAGTATTTT. Its protein product is CASSSTSGETQYF.

V is TRBV7-2 and J is TRBJ1-1; 9 bases line up with TRBD1. The V segment lost 4 bases and the J segment 2 bases; nucleotides outside the gene matches: 5. This CDR3 has 15 amino acids. Per the germline V gene, CDR1 is SGHTA and CDR2 is FQGNSA. DNA of the CDR3: TGTGCCAGCAGCTCCAAGGGACAGGGCAACACTGAAGCTTTCTTT. Its protein product is CASSSKGQGNTEAFF. Full variable domain (outside the CDR3, taken from reference TRBV7-2 and TRBJ1-1): GAGVSQSPSNKVTEKGKDVELRCDPISGHTALYWYRQSLGQGLEFLIYFQGNSAPDKSGLPSDRFSAERTGGSVSTLTIQRTQQEDSAVYLCASSSKGQGNTEAFFGQGTRLTVV.

The CDR3 nucleotides are TGTGCCAGCAGCGTAGGAGGCGGGGGAGCCCAGCATTTT. Residues: CASSVGGGGAQHF. V gene TRBV9 combines with J gene TRBJ1-5; possible D gene TRBD1, 5 bases. CDR3 length: 13 amino acids. Germline V lookup: CDR1 SGDLS, CDR2 YYNGEE. Trimming stripped 0 bases from V and 11 bases from J, with 12 bases between.

V is TRBV28 and J is TRBJ2-7, with 13 bases identical to TRBD2. J lost 5 bases, V lost 2 bases, and 9 bases had no gene match. The CDR3 runs 17 residues. Germline V CDR1 and CDR2: MDHEN, SYDVKM. CDR3: CASSLDTSGRGFHEQYF. For the CDR3, the DNA is TGTGCCAGCAGTTTAGACACTAGCGGGAGGGGATTCCACGAGCAGTACTTC.

The V and J genes are TRBV5-1 and TRBJ1-4; TRBD1 aligns across 9 bases. After removal of 4 bases from V and 10 bases from J, the junction contained 8 bases not matched to a gene. CDR3 size: 14 residues. Germline CDR1 SGHRS, CDR2 YFSETQ. The CDR3 DNA is TGCGCCAGCAGCCTAGGACAGGGGAGTGGAAAACTGTTTTTT. It translates to CASSLGQGSGKLFF.

This clone was counted a single time. V is TRBV18 and J is TRBJ2-2; D ambiguous. V shed 1 base and J shed 0 bases, with 12 bases lying between them. The CDR3 is 17 amino acids. Germline CDR1 and CDR2: KGHSH and LQKENI. The CDR3 nucleotides read TGTGCCAGCTCACCACAGAACACCTTCGCGAACACCGGGGAGCTGTTTTTT. Encoded protein: CASSPQNTFANTGELFF.

The chain couples TRBV27 to TRBJ2-7, with 16 nucleotides matching TRBD2. This CDR3 is built from 19 residues. With 6 bases clipped from V and 0 bases from J, the junction kept 11 bases outside the gene matches. Germline CDR1 MNHEY, CDR2 SMNVEV (reference sequence). The CDR3 here is CASSPRGLAGGLFSYEQYF. In DNA form, the CDR3 reads TGTGCCAGCAGCCCACGGGGACTAGCGGGAGGGCTGTTCTCCTACGAGCAGTACTTC.

The chain employs TRBV19 and TRBJ2-7; 7 nucleotides align to TRBD2. The CDR3 totals 16 residues. Germline lookup yields CDR1 LNHDA and CDR2 SQIVND (reference sequence). The ends lost 6 bases at V and 2 bases at J; junction bases unmatched: 13. The CDR3 DNA reads as TGTGCCAGTAGCTCTCCGGGGCTAGCGGTAACCTACGAGCAGTACTTC. This translates into CASSSPGLAVTYEQYF.

The V call is TRBV6-1, the J call TRBJ2-7; 7 nucleotides line up with TRBD2. J gave up 2 bases and V 1 base, and 2 bases lay outside the gene matches. The length of the CDR3 is 14 residues. In germline, CDR1 is MNHNS, CDR2 SASEGT. Here the CDR3 reads CASSEGDYAYEQYF. The DNA of the CDR3 is TGTGCCAGCAGTGAAGGGGACTACGCCTACGAGCAGTACTTC.

The rearrangement links TRBV27 to TRBJ1-1; TRBD1 might be the D (5 bases). The CDR3 has 14 residues. Germline V gene data show CDR1 as MNHEY and CDR2 as SMNVEV (reference sequence). Trimming took off 7 bases at V and 4 bases at J, with 16 bases between the two ends. As DNA, the CDR3 is TGTGCCAGCAACCCATGGGGGGGGAGCACTGAAGCTTTCTTT. Residues: CASNPWGGSTEAFF.

The chain has TRBV5-6 and TRBJ2-1, with 10 bases lining up with TRBD2. V dropped 4 bases and J dropped 6; count of bases not matched to a gene: 4. CDR1 is SGHDT and CDR2 is YYEEEE in the germline V gene. The CDR3 is 14 amino acids. The chain's CDR3 is CASSLSGRANEQFF. The CDR3 nucleotides read TGTGCCAGCAGCCTAAGCGGGAGGGCCAATGAGCAGTTCTTC.

This CDR3 is CAISLGEVLSTDTQYF. CDR3 nucleotide sequence: TGTGCCATCTCCCTCGGGGAGGTCCTAAGCACAGATACGCAGTATTTT. The V and J genes are TRBV10-3 and TRBJ2-3; possibly TRBD2 for D (6 bases). V was shortened by 8 bases and J by 0 bases, with 18 bases between the two germline ends. Germline V gene lookup returns CDR1 ENHRY and CDR2 SYGVKD. The CDR3 covers 16 residues.

This clone has a single count. The chain is built from TRBV5-1 and TRBJ1-1; 7 nucleotides line up with TRBD1. Germline CDR1 SGHRS, CDR2 YFSETQ. CDR3 size: 13 residues. V lost 7 bases, J lost 4 bases, and 7 bases stayed unmatched. CDR3 nucleotide sequence: TGCGCCAGCTGTGAAGGGGGCGGCACTGAAGCTTTCTTT. Translating it yields CASCEGGGTEAFF.

The J gene is TRBJ1-5, the V gene TRBV5-1, with TRBD1 identical over 8 bases. The junction had 5 bases not matched to a gene; V was cut back by 4 bases and J by 2 bases. CDR1 is SGHRS and CDR2 is YFSETQ in the germline V gene. This CDR3 contains 15 residues. The CDR3 DNA follows: TGCGCCAGCAGCGCTGGGACAGGTGGCAATCAGCCCCAGCATTTT. Its translation is CASSAGTGGNQPQHF.

This clone was seen a handful of times. The CDR3 reads CAWSSGGTWSYEQYF. CDR3 DNA: TGTGCCTGGAGCTCAGGGGGCACCTGGTCCTACGAGCAGTACTTC. The chain links TRBV30 to TRBJ2-7, with TRBD1 matching 8 bases. Germline CDR1 reads GTSNPN; CDR2 reads SVGIG (reference sequence). CDR3 length: 15 amino acids. V lost 3 bases and J lost 1; bases outside the gene matches: 8.

The gene calls are TRBV11-2 and TRBJ1-1; D is unresolved. This CDR3 spans 12 amino acids. In germline, CDR1 is SGHAT, CDR2 FQNNGV. Trimming cost V 4 bases and J 6 bases, with 9 bases left between them. The CDR3 region has the DNA TGTGCCAGCAGCTCTCCGGGGTCTGAAGCTTTCTTT. It codes for CASSSPGSEAFF.